The 21 T cell receptor beta chains presented below share a single source sample, sequenced in a study of T cell changes during pregnancy in multiple sclerosis. Profiled with immunoSEQ multiplex PCR; TCRdb holds only in-frame clones, not every one. The sample yields about 100,000 clones, over 85% seen once. Sequencing used peripheral blood, obtained in the second trimester of pregnancy. The receptor set was obtained from a female donor with multiple sclerosis, enrolled in a pregnancy study.

The V and J genes are TRBV5-1 and TRBJ2-7; TRBD1 might be the D (6 bases). The CDR3 spans 15 residues. Germline V gene sequence: CDR1 SGHRS, CDR2 YFSETQ. V was cut by 4 bases and J by 0 bases, with 14 bases left in between. The CDR3 loop is CASSHDRDTSYEQYF. The CDR3 DNA sequence: TGCGCCAGCAGCCACGACCGGGACACCTCCTACGAGCAGTACTTC.

The chain uses TRBV5-1 and TRBJ2-5; 7 positions match TRBD1. Germline CDR1 and CDR2: SGHRS and YFSETQ. The CDR3 runs to 15 residues. V lost 2 bases and J lost 4; bases outside the gene matches: 8. CDR3 amino acids: CASSFTGQPGETQYF. In nucleotides, the CDR3 is TGCGCCAGCAGCTTTACGGGACAGCCAGGAGAGACCCAGTACTTC.

The rearrangement links TRBV11-1 to TRBJ2-7; D is perhaps TRBD1 (6 bases). With 4 bases removed from V and 6 bases from J, the gap between germline ends came to 16 bases. CDR3 length equals 14 residues. Germline CDR1 reads SGHAT; CDR2 reads FQDESV (reference sequence). The DNA for the CDR3 is TGTGCCAGCAGCTCCCATCGGGGACAACGCGAGCAGTACTTC. Amino acids: CASSSHRGQREQYF.

The chain has TRBV18 and TRBJ1-4; D not certain. Germline V gives CDR1 KGHSH, CDR2 LQKENI. The CDR3 is made up of 14 amino acids. V was trimmed by 3 bases and J by 5 bases, leaving 10 bases between them. The CDR3 DNA is TGTGCCAGCTCACCGGCCGGCGGGAATGAAAAACTGTTTTTT. Amino acids: CASSPAGGNEKLFF.

The V gene is TRBV6-4, the J gene TRBJ2-1, with D possibly matching TRBD1 (8 bases). Germline CDR1 reads MRHNA; CDR2 reads SNTAGT. The CDR3 extends over 15 amino acids. Trimming cost V 6 bases and J 3 bases, with 15 bases left between them. The CDR3 region is CASSPQGGNYNEQFF. The CDR3 bases are TGTGCCAGCAGCCCACAGGGGGGGAACTACAATGAGCAGTTCTTC.

This chain joins TRBV5-6 and TRBJ1-3, with D possibly being TRBD1 (5 bases). This CDR3 spans 15 amino acids. V lost 4 bases, J lost 0 bases, and 11 bases lay in between. Germline CDR1 is SGHDT and CDR2 is YYEEEE. The CDR3 nucleotides are TGTGCCAGCAGCCTTCAGGGTAGCTCTGGAAACACCATATATTTT. This sequence encodes CASSLQGSSGNTIYF.

The chain recombines TRBV4-1 with TRBJ1-2; D gene uncertain. V shed 1 base and J shed 1 base, with 7 bases lying between them. Germline V lookup: CDR1 MGHRA, CDR2 YSYEKL. This CDR3 region has 14 residues. CDR3 sequence (DNA): TGCGCCAGCAGCCAAGTACGGGGTAACTATGGCTACACCTTC. This sequence encodes CASSQVRGNYGYTF.

The genes are TRBV6-1 and TRBJ1-5; 8 bases are shared with TRBD1. The CDR3 extends over 13 amino acids. Per germline, CDR1 MNHNS and CDR2 SASEGT. V lost 7 bases and J lost 4; bases outside the gene matches: 3. CDR3 sequence reads: CASKNRGNQPQHF. The CDR3 DNA sequence: TGTGCCAGCAAAAACAGGGGGAATCAGCCCCAGCATTTT.

The chain couples TRBV6-1 to TRBJ1-4; TRBD1 matches 9 bases. The CDR3 spans 14 residues. V lost 6 bases and J lost 11; bases outside the gene matches: 10. Germline CDR1 reads MNHNS; CDR2 reads SASEGT. This CDR3 reads CASREGQGLGKLFF. The CDR3 region has the DNA TGTGCCAGCAGGGAGGGACAGGGACTAGGGAAACTGTTTTTT.

V is TRBV19 and J is TRBJ1-5, with 9 bases fitting TRBD1. CDR1 is LNHDA, CDR2 SQIVND, per germline (reference sequence). The length of the CDR3 is 18 residues. With 3 bases clipped from V and 7 bases from J, the junction kept 16 bases outside the gene matches. The CDR3 DNA reads as TGTGCCAGTAGTATTCTATCGGGACAGGGAGGATCAAGACAGCCCCAGCATTTT. Protein: CASSILSGQGGSRQPQHF.

This chain uses TRBV6-5 with TRBJ1-5, with 7 bases aligning to TRBD1. The V and J ends lost 3 bases and 6 bases, in that order; junction bases with no gene match: 2. This CDR3 spans 13 amino acids. Germline CDR1 MNHEY, CDR2 SVGAGI. This CDR3 is CASSYQGGQPQHF. DNA for the CDR3: TGTGCCAGCAGTTATCAGGGGGGTCAGCCCCAGCATTTT.

The CDR3 region is CASSSYKGFSYEQYF. Written as DNA, the CDR3 is TGTGCCAGCAGCTCGTATAAGGGGTTCTCCTACGAGCAGTACTTC. The chain carries TRBV5-6 and TRBJ2-7; a possible D gene is TRBD1 (5 bases). Germline assignment: CDR1 SGHDT and CDR2 YYEEEE. There are 15 residues in the CDR3. The V and J ends lost 3 bases and 0 bases respectively, with 13 bases between them.

This chain joins TRBV4-1 and TRBJ2-6; D unresolved. The germline V and J ends were trimmed by 3 bases and 0 bases, with 6 bases remaining between them. In germline, CDR1 is MGHRA, CDR2 YSYEKL. The CDR3 totals 15 residues. The CDR3: CASSQRISGANVLTF. The CDR3 DNA sequence: TGCGCCAGCAGCCAGAGGATCTCTGGGGCCAACGTCCTGACTTTC.

This chain links TRBV5-4 with TRBJ1-3; TRBD1 aligns across 12 bases. CDR3 size: 17 residues. V dropped 4 bases and J dropped 2; count of bases not matched to a gene: 7. The germline V gene has CDR1 SGHNT and CDR2 YYREEE (reference sequence). The CDR3 DNA is TGTGCCAGCAGCCCGGGACAGGGGGCAGTTGCTGGAAACACCATATATTTT. Encoded protein: CASSPGQGAVAGNTIYF.

J is TRBJ2-7 and V is TRBV11-2; D not resolved. Germline assignment: CDR1 SGHAT and CDR2 FQNNGV. The V end lost 1 base, the J end lost 0 bases, and 4 bases lay between the germline ends. This CDR3 spans 13 amino acids. The CDR3 region has the DNA TGTGCCAGCAGCTTAGGAGTCTCCTACGAGCAGTACTTC. Its protein is CASSLGVSYEQYF.

The J gene is TRBJ1-4, the V gene TRBV5-1; D might be TRBD1 (5 bases). CDR1 is SGHRS and CDR2 is YFSETQ in the germline V gene. Trimming left V 4 bases short and J 0 bases short, with 13 bases between. CDR3 length: 16 amino acids. Written as DNA, the CDR3 is TGCGCCAGCAGCCCGGGGGTAGAAACAACTAATGAAAAACTGTTTTTT. This encodes CASSPGVETTNEKLFF.

This chain joins TRBV6-4 and TRBJ2-3; TRBD1 might be the D (6 bases). The V gene lost 8 bases and the J gene lost 2 bases, with 11 bases spanning the gap. CDR1 is MRHNA, CDR2 SNTAGT, per germline. This CDR3 spans 13 amino acids. CDR3 loop: CASGRDTTDTQYF. DNA for the CDR3: TGTGCCAGCGGCCGGGACACCACAGATACGCAGTATTTT.

The chain employs TRBV6-1 and TRBJ1-5; TRBD1 might be the D (5 bases). The CDR3 runs 15 residues. Trimming shortened V by 6 bases and J by 5 bases, and 17 bases separated the two germline ends. The germline V gene encodes CDR1 MNHNS and CDR2 SASEGT. DNA of the CDR3: TGTGCCAGCAGGGATCTAGGCAGGGAGGATCAGCCCCAGCATTTT. This encodes CASRDLGREDQPQHF.

This clone came up a few times. The V and J genes are TRBV30 and TRBJ1-4; 8 bases map to TRBD1. The CDR3 length is 16 residues. After removal of 4 bases from V and 0 bases from J, the junction contained 7 bases not matched to a gene. Germline V gene lookup returns CDR1 GTSNPN and CDR2 SVGIG (reference sequence). This chain's CDR3 is CAWKGQGSATNEKLFF. CDR3 in DNA: TGTGCCTGGAAAGGACAGGGCTCCGCAACTAATGAAAAACTGTTTTTT.

V is TRBV7-9 and J is TRBJ2-3, with D perhaps matching TRBD1 (6 bases). Per germline, CDR1 SEHNR and CDR2 FQNEAQ (reference sequence). The CDR3 consists of 13 residues. Between the trimmed V and J ends, which lost 1 base and 7 bases, there was a span of 9 bases. The DNA for the CDR3 is TGTGCCAGCAGCTTAGAAGGGGGTTATACGCAGTATTTT. As protein: CASSLEGGYTQYF. Complete variable domain (other parts from reference TRBV7-9 and TRBJ2-3): DTGVSQNPRHKITKRGQNVTFRCDPISEHNRLYWYRQTLGQGPEFLTYFQNEAQLEKSRLLSDRFSAERPKGSFSTLEIQRTEQGDSAMYLCASSLEGGYTQYFGPGTRLTVL.

This chain links TRBV19 with TRBJ2-3; 8 bases fit TRBD1. From germline, CDR1 is LNHDA and CDR2 SQIVND (reference sequence). J was trimmed by 2 bases and V by 5 bases; bases with no gene match: 6. This CDR3 comprises 15 residues. This CDR3 is CASSGTGSPTDTQYF. The DNA for the CDR3 is TGTGCCAGTAGTGGGACAGGTAGTCCCACAGATACGCAGTATTTT.